These 10 T cell receptor beta chains were all obtained from the same sample, sequenced in a study of blood T cell repertoires in COVID-19. Data came from immunoSEQ multiplex PCR; TCRdb stores just in-frame clones and leaves some out. The sample shows 30,000 to 50,000 clones, roughly 85% of them seen only once. The sequencing input was peripheral blood. These TCRs come from a human donor in a cohort sampled during active COVID-19.

The genes are TRBV6-5 and TRBJ2-7; a weak D match, TRBD1 (6 bases). With 8 bases removed from V and 1 base from J, the gap between germline ends came to 9 bases. CDR1 MNHEY and CDR2 SVGAGI come from the germline V gene. The CDR3 covers 12 residues. The CDR3: CASSGQSYEQYF. The DNA for the CDR3 is TGTGCCAGCTCCGGACAGTCCTACGAGCAGTACTTC.

The chain couples TRBV11-2 to TRBJ1-1; D is unresolved. V gave up 3 bases and J gave up 2 bases, with 7 bases separating them. This CDR3 region has 13 residues. The germline V gene has CDR1 SGHAT and CDR2 FQNNGV. The CDR3 DNA sequence: TGTGCCAGCAGCTTCCTAAGAAACACTGAAGCTTTCTTT. Its protein is CASSFLRNTEAFF.

The genes are TRBV6-1 and TRBJ1-4; D is perhaps TRBD1 (5 bases). The V gene lost 0 bases and the J gene lost 8 bases, with 13 bases spanning the gap. The CDR3 extends over 15 amino acids. Germline CDR1 is MNHNS and CDR2 is SASEGT. The CDR3 spells CASSEAQGTYEKLFF. CDR3 nucleotide sequence: TGTGCCAGCAGTGAAGCGCAAGGGACTTACGAAAAACTGTTTTTT.

The genes are TRBV25-1 and TRBJ2-7; TRBD1 is a possible D gene (7 bases). This CDR3 has 16 amino acids. Germline V gene data show CDR1 as MGHDK and CDR2 as SYGVNS. The germline V and J ends were trimmed by 4 bases and 6 bases, with 22 bases remaining between them. The DNA for the CDR3 is TGTGCCAGCAGTGGCGCCAGGGGGGCACGGGATTCCGAGCAGTACTTC. This sequence encodes CASSGARGARDSEQYF.

The chain carries TRBV5-5 and TRBJ1-6; a possible D gene is TRBD1 (5 bases). The CDR3 consists of 14 residues. CDR1 SGHKS and CDR2 YYEKEE come from the germline V gene (reference sequence). Deletions cut 0 bases from V and 7 bases from J, with 8 bases between. CDR3 sequence: CASSLGQGNSPLHF. The CDR3 bases are TGTGCCAGCAGCTTGGGGCAGGGCAATTCACCCCTCCACTTT.

The chain is built from TRBV7-2 and TRBJ2-1; 8 bases align to TRBD1. This CDR3 has 15 amino acids. Trimming removed 7 bases from V and 3 bases from J; junction bases left unmatched: 8. Germline CDR1 is SGHTA and CDR2 is FQGNSA. The CDR3 DNA is TGTGCCAGCATCGTAGGACAGGGAGTCTACAATGAGCAGTTCTTC. Translating gives CASIVGQGVYNEQFF.

This chain uses TRBV6-2 or TRBV6-3 with TRBJ1-3; 7 nucleotides agree with TRBD1. With 0 bases clipped from V and 9 bases from J, the junction kept 17 bases outside the gene matches. This CDR3 comprises 18 residues. From germline, CDR1 is MNHEY and CDR2 SVGEGT. The CDR3 bases are TGTGCCAGCAGTTACTCCCCCTGGTGTGACAGGGCAGTTGGCACCATATATTTT. Protein: CASSYSPWCDRAVGTIYF.

The chain recombines TRBV7-6 with TRBJ1-3, with a weak D call TRBD1 (5 bases). The CDR3 has 16 amino acids. V lost 5 bases and J 0 bases, leaving 14 bases between the germline ends. CDR1 is SGHVS and CDR2 is FNYEAQ in the germline V gene. The CDR3 loop is CASSPRQSPSGNTIYF. DNA for the CDR3: TGTGCCAGCAGCCCGCGACAGAGCCCCTCTGGAAACACCATATATTTT.

This chain links TRBV6-1 with TRBJ2-7, with D tentatively TRBD1 (6 bases). From germline, CDR1 is MNHNS and CDR2 SASEGT. V gave up 2 bases and J gave up 1 base, with 12 bases separating them. The CDR3 runs 15 residues. DNA for the CDR3: TGTGCCAGCAGTGAACAGGGGTTACTTTCCTACGAGCAGTACTTC. Translated: CASSEQGLLSYEQYF.

This clone occurred once. The CDR3 DNA reads as TGTGCCAGCTCACGAAACAGGGGTAGCAATCAGCCCCAGCATTTT. Residues: CASSRNRGSNQPQHF. V gene TRBV18 combines with J gene TRBJ1-5; 7 bases are shared with TRBD1. V was pared by 4 bases and J by 0 bases, with 3 bases of the junction left unmatched. The CDR3 covers 15 residues. Germline CDR1 KGHSH, CDR2 LQKENI.